These 6 T cell receptor beta chains originate from one sample sequenced in a study of cytomegalovirus exposure and HLA in healthy donors. Data came from immunoSEQ multiplex PCR; TCRdb stores just in-frame clones and leaves some out. The table lists around 58,000 clones, more than 85% of them singletons. What was sequenced was PBMCs. These receptors were collected from a woman between 18 and 30 years old in good health and CMV-seronegative.

The chain's CDR3 is CSVWTENYGYTF. The DNA for the CDR3 is TGCAGCGTTTGGACAGAGAACTATGGCTACACCTTC. This chain links TRBV29-1 with TRBJ1-2; TRBD1 might be the D (6 bases). This CDR3 spans 12 amino acids. V lost 5 bases and J lost 2, with 9 bases in between. Germline V gives CDR1 SQVTM, CDR2 ANQGSEA. The full variable domain, rest sourced from reference TRBV29-1 and TRBJ1-2, is SAVISQKPSRDICQRGTSLTIQCQVDSQVTMMFWYRQQPGQSLTLIATANQGSEATYESGFVIDKFPISRPNLTFSTLTVSNMSPEDSSIYLCSVWTENYGYTFGSGTRLTVV.

The V and J genes are TRBV2 and TRBJ2-2; TRBD2 matches 10 bases. Unmatched junction bases numbered 8, after V lost 8 bases and J lost 5 bases. Germline lookup yields CDR1 SNHLY and CDR2 FYNNEI. The length of the CDR3 is 15 residues. This chain's CDR3 is CASHGTSVGTGELFF. In nucleotides, the CDR3 is TGTGCCAGCCACGGGACTAGCGTGGGAACCGGGGAGCTGTTTTTT.

The chain combines TRBV25-1 with TRBJ2-7, with 9 bases fitting TRBD1. The V gene end was trimmed by 6 bases and the J gene end by 6 bases; junction bases not matched to a gene: 18. Germline-derived CDR1 and CDR2 are MGHDK and SYGVNS. The CDR3 is 17 residues long. This CDR3 reads CASSQTGTGNQALEQYF. CDR3 nucleotides: TGTGCCAGCAGCCAAACCGGGACAGGGAATCAAGCTCTCGAGCAGTACTTC.

The V and J genes are TRBV6-4 and TRBJ2-1; TRBD2 agrees at 12 bases. This CDR3 spans 14 amino acids. The V gene end was trimmed by 4 bases and the J gene end by 11 bases; junction bases not matched to a gene: 6. Germline V gene sequence: CDR1 MRHNA, CDR2 SNTAGT. CDR3 in amino acids: CASSATSGGSQQFF. As DNA, the CDR3 is TGTGCCAGCAGTGCAACTAGCGGGGGGAGCCAGCAGTTCTTC.

The chain uses TRBV30 and TRBJ2-2; 8 positions match TRBD2. The CDR3 length is 16 residues. Germline V gene data show CDR1 as GTSNPN and CDR2 as SVGIG (reference sequence). V lost 0 bases, J lost 4 bases, and 7 bases stayed unmatched. CDR3 in amino acids: CAWSVIGRAPTGELFF. The CDR3 nucleotides read TGTGCCTGGAGTGTAATCGGGAGGGCCCCCACCGGGGAGCTGTTTTTT. Together with reference TRBV30 and TRBJ2-2, the CDR3 gives the full variable domain: SQTIHQWPATLVQPVGSPLSLECTVEGTSNPNLYWYRQAAGRGLQLLFYSVGIGQISSEVPQNLSASRPQDRQFILSSKKLLLSDSGFYLCAWSVIGRAPTGELFFGEGSRLTVL.

The genes are TRBV9 and TRBJ1-3; no clear D gene. The CDR3 totals 15 residues. Germline lookup yields CDR1 SGDLS and CDR2 YYNGEE. Trimming removed 0 bases from V and 2 bases from J, with 9 bases in between. The CDR3 region has the DNA TGTGCCAGCAGCGTAGATCGGGGAGCTGGAAACACCATATATTTT. This encodes CASSVDRGAGNTIYF.